These 20 T cell receptor beta chains were sequenced from one sample in a study of shared clonotypes between healthy human individuals. The repertoire was sequenced with immunoSEQ multiplex PCR; TCRdb's copy has only in-frame clones and lacks some. The data hold some 2,100,000 clones, with approximately 94% observed a single time. Sequenced input: naive CD4+ T cells sorted from blood. Indicated subset: CD45RA+ positively selected. The receptors shown here come from a young man in good health.

Concerning this clone: Other DNA sequences within the sample encode an identical CDR3. This chain joins TRBV25-1 and TRBJ2-5; no reliable D call. Germline-derived CDR1 and CDR2 are MGHDK and SYGVNS. This CDR3 has 12 amino acids. V lost 4 bases to trimming and J lost 2 bases, with 5 bases between them. The CDR3 here is CASSGPQETQYF. Written as DNA, the CDR3 is TGTGCCAGCAGTGGACCGCAAGAGACCCAGTACTTC.

The chain carries TRBV5-1 and TRBJ2-7; 12 nucleotides agree with TRBD1. The CDR3 has 15 residues. The junction had 7 bases not matched to a gene; V was cut back by 3 bases and J by 6 bases. From germline, CDR1 is SGHRS and CDR2 YFSETQ. The CDR3 is CASSYGDRGPGEQYF. Written as DNA, the CDR3 is TGCGCCAGCAGCTACGGGGACAGGGGGCCTGGCGAGCAGTACTTC.

The J gene is TRBJ2-7, the V gene TRBV6-6, with D possibly TRBD1 on 6 matching bases. CDR3 length: 14 residues. The germline V and J ends were trimmed by 6 bases and 0 bases, with 12 bases remaining between them. The germline gives CDR1 MNHNY, CDR2 SVGAGI (reference sequence). CDR3 nucleotide sequence: TGTGCCAGCAGAAAAATACAGGGCTCCTACGAGCAGTACTTC. It is translated as CASRKIQGSYEQYF.

This rearrangement joins TRBV6-5 to TRBJ2-5; 9 bases agree with TRBD2. This CDR3 has 14 amino acids. CDR1 and CDR2 from the germline V gene are MNHEY and SVGAGI. After removal of 6 bases from V and 2 bases from J, the junction contained 4 bases not matched to a gene. The DNA of the CDR3 is TGTGCCAGCAGCGGACTAGCGCTTCAAGAGACCCAGTACTTC. It translates to CASSGLALQETQYF.

The rearrangement links TRBV5-1 to TRBJ1-2, with TRBD1 identical over 7 bases. This CDR3 spans 16 amino acids. CDR1 SGHRS and CDR2 YFSETQ come from the germline V gene. V was clipped by 4 bases and J by 0 bases; unmatched bases: 9. This chain's CDR3 is CASSGGQDSPNYGYTF. The CDR3 DNA reads as TGCGCCAGCAGCGGTGGACAGGACTCCCCTAACTATGGCTACACCTTC.

The J gene is TRBJ1-6, the V gene TRBV11-2; D is uncertain. CDR3 length equals 13 residues. Germline V gene data show CDR1 as SGHAT and CDR2 as FQNNGV. The V end was cut by 6 bases, the J end by 9 bases, with 12 bases between. DNA for the CDR3: TGTGCCAGCAGAAAAGAACCAGGTTCACCCCTCCACTTT. Translated: CASRKEPGSPLHF.

This clone was seen only a few times. The genes are TRBV2 and TRBJ1-2; possibly TRBD1 for D (5 bases). The V gene's germline CDR1 is SNHLY and CDR2 FYNNEI. The CDR3 spans 12 residues. V lost 10 bases, J lost 7 bases, and 16 bases lay in between. The CDR3 region has the DNA TGTGCCACTACTTTGGGGGAAGGTGGCTACACCTTC. It codes for CATTLGEGGYTF.

The chain employs TRBV6-6 and TRBJ1-1; TRBD1 is a possible D gene (6 bases). CDR3 size: 15 residues. V lost 6 bases and J 3 bases, leaving 17 bases between the germline ends. Germline CDR1 and CDR2: MNHNY and SVGAGI (reference sequence). CDR3 sequence (DNA): TGTGCCAGCAGGGAGCCAGGGGAGGGATACACTGAAGCTTTCTTT. Encoded protein: CASREPGEGYTEAFF.

The chain links TRBV7-2 to TRBJ2-7, with D unresolved. The length of the CDR3 is 15 residues. V dropped 2 bases and J dropped 3 bases, with 14 bases sitting between them. Per germline, CDR1 SGHTA and CDR2 FQGNSA. CDR3 protein: CASSLTPSWRYEQYF. DNA for the CDR3: TGTGCCAGCAGCTTAACCCCGTCGTGGCGCTACGAGCAGTACTTC.

V gene TRBV5-1 combines with J gene TRBJ1-4; D gene uncertain. V was clipped by 7 bases and J by 4 bases, with 11 bases between them. Germline CDR1 SGHRS, CDR2 YFSETQ. CDR3 length equals 13 residues. The CDR3 region is CASRISGNEKLFF. In DNA form, the CDR3 reads TGCGCCAGCCGTATTTCGGGTAATGAAAAACTGTTTTTT.

This sequence joins TRBV6-6 and TRBJ2-7, with D perhaps being TRBD1 or TRBD2 (5 bases each). Germline lookup yields CDR1 MNHNY and CDR2 SVGAGI (reference sequence). The CDR3 covers 15 residues. Trimming removed 3 bases at V and 4 bases at J, with 16 bases between. CDR3 in DNA: TGTGCCAGCAGTTATACGACGGGGCCCGCTTACGAGCAGTACTTC. Amino acid sequence: CASSYTTGPAYEQYF.

In its sample, this clone was seen once. The J gene is TRBJ2-4, the V gene TRBV7-2; no reliable D call. Germline V gene lookup returns CDR1 SGHTA and CDR2 FQGNSA. The CDR3 covers 13 residues. With 2 bases removed from V and 5 bases from J, the gap between germline ends came to 7 bases. The CDR3 sequence is CASSLIGENIQYF. The CDR3 nucleotides are TGTGCCAGCAGCTTAATAGGAGAAAACATTCAGTACTTC.

The chain couples TRBV28 to TRBJ1-1, with D uncertain. The CDR3 runs to 12 residues. The germline V gene encodes CDR1 MDHEN and CDR2 SYDVKM. Trimming stripped 6 bases from V and 3 bases from J, with 8 bases between. The DNA for the CDR3 is TGTGCCAGCAGCCGGGAGGACACTGAAGCTTTCTTT. This gives the protein CASSREDTEAFF.

The chain joins TRBV6-1 to TRBJ2-7, with 8 bases identical to TRBD2. The CDR3 sequence is 14 residues long. V gave up 4 bases and J gave up 0 bases; unmatched junction bases: 2. In germline, CDR1 is MNHNS, CDR2 SASEGT. This chain's CDR3 is CASSGREVSYEQYF. CDR3 bases: TGTGCCAGCAGTGGGCGGGAGGTCTCCTACGAGCAGTACTTC.

This chain uses TRBV5-1 with TRBJ1-6; a weak D match, TRBD1 (5 bases). The CDR3 has 13 amino acids. The V gene lost 5 bases and the J gene lost 13 bases, with 16 bases spanning the gap. The germline gives CDR1 SGHRS, CDR2 YFSETQ. CDR3 nucleotide sequence: TGCGCCAGCAGTCGGGGGGTTTCTGAGCCCCTCCACTTT. Protein: CASSRGVSEPLHF.

Points on this clone: Other DNA sequences in this specimen translate into the identical CDR3. The rearrangement uses TRBV7-2 and TRBJ1-4; tentative D call: TRBD1 (5 bases). Germline V gene data show CDR1 as SGHTA and CDR2 as FQGNSA. Trimming pared 0 bases from V and 0 bases from J, leaving 5 bases between. This CDR3 spans 15 amino acids. The CDR3 DNA sequence: TGTGCCAGCAGCTTAGCGGGGGCAACTAATGAAAAACTGTTTTTT. Encoded protein: CASSLAGATNEKLFF.

The chain couples TRBV13 to TRBJ1-2; no clear D. The CDR3 totals 16 residues. Per germline, CDR1 PRHDT and CDR2 FYEKMQ (reference sequence). The V and J ends lost 5 bases and 0 bases respectively, with 16 bases between them. The CDR3 spells CASSLTISMTNYGYTF. CDR3 sequence (DNA): TGTGCCAGCAGCCTAACGATAAGTATGACTAACTATGGCTACACCTTC.

This chain uses TRBV5-4 with TRBJ2-5, with D perhaps TRBD1 (6 bases). Per the germline V gene, CDR1 is SGHNT and CDR2 is YYREEE (reference sequence). V lost 5 bases, J lost 1 base, and 12 bases lay in between. This CDR3 spans 14 amino acids. CDR3 residues: CASRGTGPQETQYF. Written as DNA, the CDR3 is TGTGCCAGCAGGGGCACAGGGCCCCAAGAGACCCAGTACTTC.

The rearrangement joins TRBV13 to TRBJ2-7; maybe TRBD2 (6 bases). The V gene's germline CDR1 is PRHDT and CDR2 FYEKMQ (reference sequence). V was shortened by 5 bases and J by 7 bases, with 21 bases between the two germline ends. This CDR3 is built from 15 residues. CDR3 DNA: TGTGCCAGCAGCCCACTTACTACTGTGGGGGGTGAGCAGTACTTC. Its translation: CASSPLTTVGGEQYF.

The rearrangement links TRBV9 to TRBJ1-2, with D perhaps TRBD1 (6 bases). Germline CDR1 and CDR2: SGDLS and YYNGEE. Trimming stripped 5 bases from V and 10 bases from J, with 12 bases between. The CDR3 runs 11 residues. The CDR3 reads CASSSTGNYTF. The CDR3 DNA is TGTGCCAGCAGTTCTACAGGGAACTACACCTTC.